Below are 30 T cell receptor beta chains sequenced from a single sample in a study of blood T cells in healthy people across ages. The authors ran a second PCR of about 6 to 11 cycles using a sample-barcoded 5' primer and a J-beta primer mix. TCRdb redid the calling of the 5' RACE reads with MiXCR, one entry per CDR3 protein. Found here are fewer than 600,000 distinct CDR3 sequences, around a quarter of them singletons; the top ten hold approximately 3.3%. These same data were also listed under a study on T cells of mothers and their children.

Sequencing was carried out using blood. These receptors all stem from a boy younger than 10 in good health.

This clonotype was seen at least ten times. The V and J genes are TRBV6-5 and TRBJ2-4; 8 bases match TRBD2. The V gene end was trimmed by 6 bases and the J gene end by 0 bases; junction bases not matched to a gene: 4. The germline V gene encodes CDR1 MNHEY and CDR2 SVGAGI. The CDR3 is 15 amino acids. For the CDR3, the DNA is TGTGCCAGCAGCCCCCTAGCGGGAGCCAAAAACATTCAGTACTTC. Translated, it gives CASSPLAGAKNIQYF.

This clonotype was found a few times. The chain uses TRBV20-1 and TRBJ2-5; D may match TRBD1 or TRBD2 (5 bases each). The J call may not be correct, given that the DNA end is closer to TRBJ2-7. The CDR3 is made up of 15 amino acids. The germline V gene encodes CDR1 DFQATT and CDR2 SNEGSKA (reference sequence). The DNA of the CDR3 is TGCAGTGCTAGAGATGGGTCGGGGCCATCCTACGAGCAGTACTTC. It yields the protein CSARDGSGPSYEQYF.

This rearrangement joins TRBV20-1 to TRBJ1-4; D remains ambiguous. The ends were cut back, 0 bases at V and 0 bases at J, with 5 bases in the middle. Germline values: CDR1 DFQATT, CDR2 SNEGSKA (reference sequence). This CDR3 has 14 amino acids. CDR3: CSAREPTTNEKLFF. The DNA of the CDR3 is TGCAGTGCTAGAGAACCTACAACTAATGAAAAACTGTTTTTT.

The chain has TRBV29-1 and TRBJ2-5; 8 bases are shared with TRBD2. The CDR3 runs 15 residues. V dropped 6 bases and J dropped 3; count of bases not matched to a gene: 12. CDR1 is SQVTM, CDR2 ANQGSEA, per germline. CDR3 bases: TGCAGCGTGGACGGTAGCGGGGCCCCCGAAGAGACCCAGTACTTC. Amino acids: CSVDGSGAPEETQYF.

This clonotype was found a few times. The chain employs TRBV2 and TRBJ1-5; a possible D gene is TRBD1 (6 bases). There are 15 residues in the CDR3. V was shortened by 3 bases and J by 2 bases, with 11 bases between the two germline ends. The V gene's germline CDR1 is SNHLY and CDR2 FYNNEI. The CDR3 region is CASSEEAGGNQPQHF. The DNA for the CDR3 is TGTGCCAGCAGTGAGGAGGCAGGGGGCAATCAGCCCCAGCATTTT. Combining the CDR3 with reference TRBV2 and TRBJ1-5 gives the whole variable domain EPEVTQTPSHQVTQMGQEVILRCVPISNHLYFYWYRQILGQKVEFLVSFYNNEISEKSEIFDDQFSVERPDGSNFTLKIRSTKLEDSAMYFCASSEEAGGNQPQHFGDGTRLSIL.

This sequence joins TRBV18 and TRBJ2-2; D unclear. Between the trimmed V and J ends, which lost 3 bases and 3 bases, there was a span of 11 bases. The germline V gene has CDR1 KGHSH and CDR2 LQKENI. The CDR3 is 15 residues long. The CDR3 coding sequence is TGTGCCAGCTCACCGGAGCAGGAGTACACCGGGGAGCTGTTTTTT. Its protein is CASSPEQEYTGELFF.

This clonotype was seen a handful of times. The CDR3 loop is CASSIFGYTF. In DNA form, the CDR3 reads TGTGCCAGCAGTATATTCGGCTACACCTTC. The rearrangement joins TRBV12-3 or TRBV12-4 to TRBJ1-2, with unresolved D. V lost 5 bases, J lost 8 bases, and 6 bases lay in between. The CDR3 consists of 10 residues.

The V call is TRBV7-8, the J call TRBJ2-5; 8 bases align to TRBD1. This CDR3 contains 17 residues. V trimming: 5 bases; J trimming: 5 bases; junction bases outside the gene matches: 16. Germline V gives CDR1 SGHVS, CDR2 FQNEAQ. The CDR3, as DNA: TGTGCCAGCAGCACGGCAGCAGGGGGCTGGTATATTGAGACCCAGTACTTC. Its translation: CASSTAAGGWYIETQYF.

A few counts support this clonotype. The gene calls are TRBV20-1 and TRBJ2-2; TRBD2 is a possible D gene (6 bases). In germline, CDR1 is DFQATT, CDR2 SNEGSKA (reference sequence). CDR3 length: 17 amino acids. V was clipped by 0 bases and J by 0 bases, with 14 bases between them. The CDR3 loop reads CSAREGKWGANTGELFF. Here the CDR3 DNA reads TGCAGTGCTAGAGAGGGGAAGTGGGGGGCGAACACCGGGGAGCTGTTTTTT.

The gene calls are TRBV7-2 and TRBJ2-1; D possibly corresponds to TRBD2 (5 bases). Germline CDR1 and CDR2: SGHTA and FQGNSA. The V gene lost 2 bases and the J gene lost 9 bases, with 17 bases spanning the gap. CDR3 size: 15 residues. The CDR3 loop is CASSLTPMIAFEQFF. The CDR3 nucleotides are TGTGCCAGCAGCTTAACCCCCATGATAGCGTTTGAGCAGTTCTTC. The variable domain in full, with the rest retrieved from reference TRBV7-2 and TRBJ2-1, is GAGVSQSPSNKVTEKGKDVELRCDPISGHTALYWYRQSLGQGLEFLIYFQGNSAPDKSGLPSDRFSAERTGGSVSTLTIQRTQQEDSAVYLCASSLTPMIAFEQFFGPGTRLTVL.

The CDR3 loop is CSAPPGLKETQYF. As DNA, the CDR3 is TGCAGTGCGCCACCGGGACTAAAAGAGACCCAGTACTTC. The genes are TRBV20-1 and TRBJ2-5; TRBD2 matches at 7 bases. The CDR3 is 13 amino acids. The J segment lost 3 bases and the V segment lost 6 bases, leaving 7 bases of the junction unmatched. Looked up from germline, CDR1 is DFQATT and CDR2 is SNEGSKA (reference sequence).

The rearrangement links TRBV11-2 to TRBJ2-5; TRBD2 is a possible D gene (5 bases). Near its end, the DNA agrees better with TRBJ2-7, so the J call may be wrong. CDR1 SGHAT and CDR2 FQNNGV come from the germline V gene. This CDR3 is built from 15 residues. DNA of the CDR3: TGTGCCAGCAGTTCCACCAGGAGGACCTACTACGAGCAGTACTTC. It specifies CASSSTRRTYYEQYF.

J is TRBJ2-5 and V is TRBV7-9; tentative D call: TRBD2 (5 bases). This CDR3 has 16 amino acids. The V gene lost 2 bases and the J gene lost 2 bases, with 15 bases spanning the gap. Per the germline V gene, CDR1 is SEHNR and CDR2 is FQNEAQ (reference sequence). CDR3: CASSLFRVALQETQYF. CDR3 sequence (DNA): TGTGCCAGCAGCTTATTTCGGGTAGCGCTTCAAGAGACCCAGTACTTC.

Of note for this clonotype: The germline gene is not matched at one end of the junction; a read error may be the cause. The J gene is TRBJ2-3, the V gene TRBV5-1; D may be TRBD2 (5 bases). CDR3 length equals 15 residues. In germline, CDR1 is SGHRS, CDR2 YFSETQ. Written as DNA, the CDR3 is TGCGCCAGCAGCTCAAACTCACGGGGTGCAGATACGCAGTGTTTT. This codes for CASSSNSRGADTQCF. The complete variable domain, with remaining parts taken from reference TRBV5-1 and TRBJ2-3, reads KAGVTQTPRYLIKTRGQQVTLSCSPISGHRSVSWYQQTPGQGLQFLFEYFSETQRNKGNFPGRFSGRQFSNSRSEMNVSTLELGDSALYLCASSSNSRGADTQCFGPGTRLTVL.

This clonotype was counted only a few times. This chain joins TRBV20-1 and TRBJ2-1, with D perhaps TRBD2 (6 bases). The CDR3 consists of 12 residues. Germline V gene sequence: CDR1 DFQATT, CDR2 SNEGSKA (reference sequence). V shed 8 bases and J shed 0 bases, with 8 bases lying between them. CDR3 protein: CSWTTSYNEQFF. DNA of the CDR3: TGCAGTTGGACTACCTCCTACAATGAGCAGTTCTTC.

This chain uses TRBV5-1 with TRBJ1-1; no definite D call. This CDR3 region has 14 residues. Trimming pared 4 bases from V and 1 base from J, leaving 11 bases between. Germline loops: CDR1 SGHRS, CDR2 YFSETQ. This CDR3 is CASSKSQENTEAFF. In nucleotides, the CDR3 is TGCGCCAGCAGCAAATCCCAGGAGAACACTGAAGCTTTCTTT.

This clonotype was seen a few times. The CDR3: CASSQDPRRGDTQYF. The CDR3 DNA is TGTGCCAGCAGCCAAGACCCTAGACGGGGCGATACGCAGTATTTT. The rearrangement uses TRBV3-1 and TRBJ2-3; either TRBD1 or TRBD2 may fit D (5 bases each). There are 15 residues in the CDR3. The V and J ends lost 0 bases and 6 bases respectively, with 13 bases between them. The germline gives CDR1 LGHDT, CDR2 YNNKEL (reference sequence).

Concerning this clonotype itself: No conserved phenylalanine or tryptophan is present at the end of the CDR3, so a read error is the likely explanation. CDR3 residues: CASSWSPTDTQYL. CDR3 DNA sequence: TGTGCCAGCAGTTGGAGTCCTACAGATACGCAGTATCTT. This chain connects TRBV12-3 or TRBV12-4 to TRBJ2-3; D uncertain. Trimming cost V 4 bases and J 3 bases, with 8 bases left between them. The length of the CDR3 is 13 residues.

The chain links TRBV5-1 to TRBJ2-1; D might be TRBD1 or TRBD2, each matching 6 bases. CDR3 length: 13 residues. The ends were cut back, 1 base at V and 8 bases at J, with 10 bases in the middle. Germline-derived CDR1 and CDR2 are SGHRS and YFSETQ. The CDR3 sequence: CASSLTGADEQFF. The CDR3 coding sequence is TGCGCCAGCAGCTTGACGGGGGCAGATGAGCAGTTCTTC.

The V call is TRBV12-3 or TRBV12-4, the J call TRBJ2-3, with TRBD1 matching 9 bases. The CDR3 loop spans 14 amino acids. The V gene end was trimmed by 8 bases and the J gene end by 5 bases; junction bases not matched to a gene: 8. The DNA for the CDR3 is TGTGCCAGCGGAGACAGGGGGAGTTTAGATACGCAGTATTTT. Protein sequence: CASGDRGSLDTQYF.

This clonotype came up a few times. V gene TRBV29-1 combines with J gene TRBJ2-7, with D possibly called TRBD1 or TRBD2 (6 bases each). The CDR3 contains 13 residues. Germline CDR1 and CDR2: SQVTM and ANQGSEA. With 3 bases removed from V and 3 bases from J, the gap between germline ends came to 12 bases. The CDR3 bases are TGCAGCGTTGACGGGGGCGCGGGCTACGAGCAGTACTTC. This sequence encodes CSVDGGAGYEQYF.

V is TRBV5-1 and J is TRBJ1-6; D gene unclear. The CDR3 extends over 12 amino acids. Trimming left V 5 bases short and J 7 bases short, with 7 bases between. Looked up from germline, CDR1 is SGHRS and CDR2 is YFSETQ. In DNA form, the CDR3 reads TGCGCCAGCAGTTACCAAAATTCACCCCTCCACTTT. The encoded protein is CASSYQNSPLHF.

The V call is TRBV27, the J call TRBJ1-2; D unclear. CDR1 and CDR2 from the germline V gene are MNHEY and SMNVEV (reference sequence). The CDR3 sequence is 15 residues long. V lost 9 bases, J lost 8 bases, and 25 bases lay in between. The CDR3 sequence: CASKGVRGVRRGYTF. CDR3 DNA: TGTGCCAGTAAAGGTGTTAGAGGCGTCCGGAGGGGCTACACCTTC.

This clonotype was found a few times. This chain connects TRBV12-3 or TRBV12-4 to TRBJ2-5, with a possible D match to TRBD2 (5 bases). CDR3 length: 15 residues. Trimming took off 2 bases at V and 2 bases at J, with 12 bases between the two ends. The CDR3 reads CASSLRGEGQETQYF. CDR3 nucleotides: TGTGCCAGCAGTTTAAGAGGAGAGGGTCAAGAGACCCAGTACTTC.

This clonotype was seen only a few times. The chain uses TRBV7-9 and TRBJ1-4; D possibly corresponds to TRBD1 (5 bases). The V gene lost 5 bases and the J gene lost 0 bases, with 13 bases spanning the gap. This CDR3 has 16 residues. Germline V gene data show CDR1 as SEHNR and CDR2 as FQNEAQ (reference sequence). In DNA, the CDR3 is TGTGCCAGCAGCGAAAGGGACGGACCAACTAATGAAAAACTGTTTTTT. Translated, it gives CASSERDGPTNEKLFF.

This clonotype has more than one count but fewer than ten. This chain uses TRBV7-9 with TRBJ1-1; no firm D call. Germline loops: CDR1 SEHNR, CDR2 FQNEAQ (reference sequence). This CDR3 contains 11 residues. V was cut by 10 bases and J by 6 bases, with 12 bases left in between. CDR3 DNA: TGTGCCACCTGGCCGGTTCCTGAAGCTTTCTTT. Protein product: CATWPVPEAFF. The complete variable domain, with remaining parts taken from reference TRBV7-9 and TRBJ1-1, reads DTGVSQNPRHKITKRGQNVTFRCDPISEHNRLYWYRQTLGQGPEFLTYFQNEAQLEKSRLLSDRFSAERPKGSFSTLEIQRTEQGDSAMYLCATWPVPEAFFGQGTRLTVV.

CDR3 sequence reads: CAISESGASGSFYNEQFF. The CDR3 region has the DNA TGTGCCATCAGTGAGTCCGGGGCTAGCGGGAGCTTTTACAATGAGCAGTTCTTC. The V gene is TRBV10-3, the J gene TRBJ2-5, with 10 bases that match TRBD2. TRBJ2-1 explains the end of the DNA better; the J call may be wrong. Germline CDR1 reads ENHRY; CDR2 reads SYGVKD. The CDR3 runs 18 residues.

This rearrangement joins TRBV7-6 to TRBJ1-3; D not resolved. Per the germline V gene, CDR1 is SGHVS and CDR2 is FNYEAQ. This CDR3 is built from 15 residues. V gave up 5 bases and J gave up 2 bases, with 13 bases separating them. Here the CDR3 reads CASSPLPDAGNTIYF. DNA of the CDR3: TGTGCCAGCAGCCCCTTACCGGATGCTGGAAACACCATATATTTT. Full variable domain (missing parts from reference TRBV7-6 and TRBJ1-3): GAGVSQSPRYKVTKRGQDVALRCDPISGHVSLYWYRQALGQGPEFLTYFNYEAQQDKSGLPNDRFSAERPEGSISTLTIQRTEQRDSAMYRCASSPLPDAGNTIYFGEGSWLTVV.

Only a few counts were recorded for this clonotype. The chain is built from TRBV6-2 or TRBV6-3 and TRBJ1-1; D gene unclear. V lost 6 bases, J lost 1 base, and 15 bases lay in between. The germline CDR1 and CDR2 sequences are MNHEY and SVGEGT. CDR3 length: 15 amino acids. CDR3 in amino acids: CASRKNQVSNTEAFF. The CDR3 DNA is TGTGCCAGCAGAAAAAACCAGGTCTCGAACACTGAAGCTTTCTTT.

This clonotype was seen a few times. The CDR3, as DNA: TGTGCCACCACCGGGGAGAGAGAGACCCAGTACTTC. As protein: CATTGERETQYF. V is TRBV24-1 and J is TRBJ2-5, with a possible D match to TRBD2 (5 bases). This CDR3 has 12 residues. The germline gives CDR1 KGHDR, CDR2 SFDVKD. V was trimmed by 8 bases and J by 4 bases, leaving 10 bases between them.